This T cell receptor (beta chain) was sequenced for a study of PD-1 blockade in mismatch repair-deficient tumors. Study details: All were previously treated, progressing patients with 11 to 13 mismatch repair-deficient cancer types.

Notes on the study in general: Tumor-resident clones, often absent from pretreatment blood, expanded after pembrolizumab and then contracted.

The table came from immunoSEQ multiplex PCR; TCRdb's copy has only in-frame clones and leaves some out. This sample has 130,000 or so clones; about 86% occur once, and the top ten carry 13%. CDR1 is MDHEN and CDR2 is SYDVKM in the germline V gene. Trimming took 5 bases from V and 3 from J, leaving 11 bases between them. This CDR3 is 13 amino acids long. Details on this clone: Its target is not known.

The sample in question was peripheral blood, obtained 44 weeks after starting pembrolizumab. The TCR originated in an adult with mismatch repair-deficient cancer. The chain has TRBV28 and TRBJ2-7, with D possibly matching TRBD1 (5 bases). CDR3 sequence reads: CASSLLDSYEQYF. CDR3 coding DNA: TGTGCCAGCAGTCTCCTAGACAGCTACGAGCAGTACTTC.